Following are 29 T cell receptor beta chains from one sample sequenced in a study of neoadjuvant anti-PD-1 for oral cavity cancer. The repertoire was sequenced with immunoSEQ multiplex PCR; TCRdb's copy has only in-frame clones and lacks some. Of approximately 83,000 clones listed, roughly four fifths are singletons. The sequences come from PBMCs, collected before nivolumab (anti-PD-1) treatment. Receptors originate from a person between 35 and 79 years old with oral cavity squamous cell carcinoma.

This clone was picked up one time. The chain uses TRBV10-2 and TRBJ2-1, with no clear D. This CDR3 comprises 13 residues. V was clipped by 5 bases and J by 5 bases, with 10 bases between them. CDR1 WSHSY and CDR2 SAAADI come from the germline V gene. Here the CDR3 DNA reads TGCGCCAGCAGTCGACTGGAACACAATGAGCAGTTCTTC. Translation: CASSRLEHNEQFF.

V gene TRBV6-1 combines with J gene TRBJ2-7, with D maybe TRBD2 (5 bases). This CDR3 is built from 13 residues. Germline-derived CDR1 and CDR2 are MNHNS and SASEGT. Trimming removed 5 bases at V and 4 bases at J, with 12 bases between. The CDR3: CASSRTQLYEQYF. DNA for the CDR3: TGTGCCAGCAGTAGGACTCAGCTGTACGAGCAGTACTTC.

The chain carries TRBV14 and TRBJ2-1; 12 nucleotides line up with TRBD2. The germline V gene encodes CDR1 SGHDN and CDR2 FVKESK. The V gene end was trimmed by 1 base and the J gene end by 9 bases; junction bases not matched to a gene: 4. The CDR3 runs 15 residues. In DNA, the CDR3 is TGTGCCAGCAGCCAAGGACTAGCGGGAGTTGGTGAGCAGTTCTTC. Translation gives CASSQGLAGVGEQFF.

The genes are TRBV27 and TRBJ2-2; no definite D call. Germline CDR1 is MNHEY and CDR2 is SMNVEV (reference sequence). Trimming cost V 11 bases and J 0 bases, with 13 bases left between them. The CDR3 sequence is 14 residues long. The CDR3 loop reads CAGGFSANTGELFF. The DNA of the CDR3 is TGTGCCGGCGGCTTTAGTGCGAACACCGGGGAGCTGTTTTTT.

In this sample, this clone turned up once. V and J are TRBV27 and TRBJ2-2, with 7 bases fitting TRBD1. V was pared by 6 bases and J by 1 base, with 5 bases of the junction left unmatched. The CDR3 covers 15 residues. Germline CDR1 reads MNHEY; CDR2 reads SMNVEV (reference sequence). The CDR3 here is CASRWTGENTGELFF. CDR3 DNA: TGTGCCAGCAGGTGGACAGGAGAGAACACCGGGGAGCTGTTTTTT.

The rearrangement links TRBV15 to TRBJ2-1; TRBD2 matches at 7 bases. With 0 bases clipped from V and 0 bases from J, the junction kept 5 bases outside the gene matches. Per the germline V gene, CDR1 is LNHNV and CDR2 is YYDKDF (reference sequence). The CDR3 consists of 17 residues. The CDR3 nucleotides read TGTGCCACCAGCAGAGAGGGTCTAGCGGACTCCTACAATGAGCAGTTCTTC. It codes for CATSREGLADSYNEQFF.

The rearrangement uses TRBV7-8 and TRBJ2-7; D is possibly TRBD1 (5 bases). Germline CDR1 SGHVS, CDR2 FQNEAQ. The ends were cut back, 1 base at V and 0 bases at J, with 10 bases in the middle. CDR3 length: 15 amino acids. The CDR3 is CASSLEQGISYEQYF. The CDR3 coding sequence is TGTGCCAGCAGCTTAGAGCAGGGAATCTCCTACGAGCAGTACTTC. The entire variable domain, with the rest obtained from reference TRBV7-8 and TRBJ2-7, is as follows: GAGVSQSPRYKVAKRGQDVALRCDPISGHVSLFWYQQALGQGPEFLTYFQNEAQLDKSGLPSDRFFAERPEGSVSTLKIQRTQQEDSAVYLCASSLEQGISYEQYFGPGTRLTVT.

The rearrangement links TRBV20-1 to TRBJ2-1; the D gene is possibly TRBD2 (6 bases). Per germline, CDR1 DFQATT and CDR2 SNEGSKA (reference sequence). The V end was cut by 5 bases, the J end by 16 bases, with 15 bases between. This CDR3 comprises 10 residues. CDR3 DNA sequence: TGCAGTGCTGACCGACTAGAAGTATTCTTC. Protein sequence: CSADRLEVFF.

This clone was seen a few times. This rearrangement joins TRBV30 to TRBJ2-7, with TRBD2 as a possible D gene (5 bases). The CDR3 runs to 12 residues. Germline lookup yields CDR1 GTSNPN and CDR2 SVGIG (reference sequence). V lost 4 bases and J 12 bases, leaving 19 bases between the germline ends. Written as DNA, the CDR3 is TGTGCCTGGACCATCCCCGGGATCCCGCGGTACTTC. This gives the protein CAWTIPGIPRYF.

The rearrangement uses TRBV6-5 and TRBJ1-1; no definite D call. The CDR3 totals 14 residues. V lost 9 bases and J 0 bases, leaving 14 bases between the germline ends. Per the germline V gene, CDR1 is MNHEY and CDR2 is SVGAGI. CDR3 in amino acids: CASSLQSMNTEAFF. CDR3 in DNA: TGTGCCAGTAGCCTGCAGTCTATGAACACTGAAGCTTTCTTT.

The gene calls are TRBV28 and TRBJ2-3; D possibly uses TRBD1 or TRBD2 (7 bases each). The CDR3 extends over 15 amino acids. The germline V gene encodes CDR1 MDHEN and CDR2 SYDVKM. Trimming removed 4 bases from V and 4 bases from J, with 15 bases in between. The CDR3, as DNA: TGTGCCAGCAGTTCAGGGGGGGGCGGCGCAGATACGCAGTATTTT. It translates to CASSSGGGGADTQYF.

The chain couples TRBV19 to TRBJ1-1; D uncertain. Germline V gives CDR1 LNHDA, CDR2 SQIVND (reference sequence). This CDR3 has 14 residues. Trimming removed 5 bases from V and 1 base from J, with 11 bases in between. This CDR3 reads CASSHQIQNTEAFF. CDR3 coding DNA: TGTGCCAGTAGTCACCAGATCCAGAACACTGAAGCTTTCTTT.

Comment on this clone: This same CDR3 is encoded by further DNA sequences in the sample. Written as DNA, the CDR3 is TGTGCCAGCAGTCCAGGACAGGCCTATGGCTACACCTTC. This codes for CASSPGQAYGYTF. The genes are TRBV6-6 and TRBJ1-2; TRBD1 matches at 7 bases. The germline CDR1 and CDR2 sequences are MNHNY and SVGAGI (reference sequence). The CDR3 is 13 residues long. V shed 5 bases and J 4 bases; nucleotides not matched to a gene: 4.

This clone has only a few counts. The chain combines TRBV7-2 with TRBJ2-1; tentatively, D is TRBD1 or TRBD2 (5 bases each). Per germline, CDR1 SGHTA and CDR2 FQGNSA. V lost 3 bases, J lost 2 bases, and 14 bases lay in between. This CDR3 spans 16 amino acids. The CDR3 region has the DNA TGTGCCAGCAGCTTGGCTCGGGACGCTGCCTACAATGAGCAGTTCTTC. It is translated as CASSLARDAAYNEQFF.

This chain connects TRBV7-9 to TRBJ1-1, with D perhaps matching TRBD1 (6 bases). V was clipped by 5 bases and J by 1 base, with 14 bases between them. Per germline, CDR1 SEHNR and CDR2 FQNEAQ (reference sequence). The CDR3 covers 15 residues. The CDR3 region is CASSPSTRGNTEAFF. DNA of the CDR3: TGTGCCAGCAGCCCATCCACCAGGGGGAACACTGAAGCTTTCTTT.

The rearrangement uses TRBV14 and TRBJ2-5; D is unresolved. Germline CDR1 reads SGHDN; CDR2 reads FVKESK. CDR3 length equals 14 residues. V lost 1 base, J lost 5 bases, and 11 bases lay in between. The CDR3 DNA is TGTGCCAGCAGCCAAGCAGGCTTTGGGGAGACCCAGTACTTC. This encodes CASSQAGFGETQYF.

CDR3 sequence (DNA): TGCGCCAGCAGCTTCACTGGACAGGCCGCTGGAAACACCATATATTTT. As protein: CASSFTGQAAGNTIYF. The chain employs TRBV5-1 and TRBJ1-3; 7 positions agree with TRBD1. There are 16 residues in the CDR3. V was clipped by 2 bases and J by 2 bases; unmatched bases: 7. The germline gives CDR1 SGHRS, CDR2 YFSETQ.

The chain employs TRBV6-5 and TRBJ2-1, with D possibly matching TRBD2 (5 bases). Trimming removed 5 bases at V and 7 bases at J, with 9 bases between. Germline V lookup: CDR1 MNHEY, CDR2 SVGAGI. CDR3 size: 12 residues. In DNA, the CDR3 is TGTGCCAGCAGTGACGAGGGAAATGAGCAGTTCTTC. Its protein is CASSDEGNEQFF.

This clone was counted a few times. CDR3 in DNA: TGCGCCAGCAGGCGACAGGCGACCGGGGAGCTGTTTTTT. It yields the protein CASRRQATGELFF. V gene TRBV10-1 combines with J gene TRBJ2-2, with D possibly TRBD1 on 6 matching bases. Germline V gives CDR1 WNHNN, CDR2 SYGVQD (reference sequence). V shed 6 bases and J shed 5 bases, with 10 bases lying between them. The CDR3 is 13 amino acids.

V is TRBV6-1 and J is TRBJ1-1; D remains unclear. The CDR3 loop spans 15 amino acids. CDR1 MNHNS and CDR2 SASEGT come from the germline V gene. The V end was cut by 4 bases, the J end by 3 bases, with 15 bases between. Here the CDR3 DNA reads TGTGCCAGCAGTGCCCTTCAAAGCGGGGACACTGAAGCTTTCTTT. Protein: CASSALQSGDTEAFF.

This clone was picked up one time. This rearrangement joins TRBV10-3 to TRBJ2-1; weak D call: TRBD1 (6 bases). V was pared by 2 bases and J by 0 bases, with 17 bases between. Germline assignment: CDR1 ENHRY and CDR2 SYGVKD. This CDR3 has 18 amino acids. CDR3 in amino acids: CAISEPRPGTSSYNEQFF. The CDR3 DNA is TGTGCCATCAGTGAGCCTCGCCCCGGGACATCCTCCTACAATGAGCAGTTCTTC.

This rearrangement joins TRBV5-4 to TRBJ1-1, with D possibly being TRBD1 (6 bases). The germline V gene encodes CDR1 SGHNT and CDR2 YYREEE (reference sequence). This CDR3 region has 14 residues. Trimming removed 4 bases from V and 1 base from J, with 11 bases in between. The CDR3 region is CASSPMGQNTEAFF. In nucleotides, the CDR3 is TGTGCCAGCAGCCCGATGGGACAGAACACTGAAGCTTTCTTT.

This sequence joins TRBV5-1 and TRBJ1-2; D is uncertain. Looked up from germline, CDR1 is SGHRS and CDR2 is YFSETQ. V lost 0 bases, J lost 8 bases, and 11 bases lay in between. This CDR3 is 13 amino acids long. CDR3 in DNA: TGCGCCAGCAGCTTGGAATTGGGCAGGGGCTACACCTTC. Translation gives CASSLELGRGYTF.

In nucleotides, the CDR3 is TGTGCCAGCAGTTACTCGAGTACCAGCAATCAGCCCCAGCATTTT. This codes for CASSYSSTSNQPQHF. The genes are TRBV6-5 and TRBJ1-5; no clear D. Trimming pared 0 bases from V and 1 base from J, leaving 7 bases between. From germline, CDR1 is MNHEY and CDR2 SVGAGI. This CDR3 region has 15 residues.

The J gene is TRBJ1-1, the V gene TRBV7-2; D is unclear. The CDR3 has 15 residues. Germline CDR1 SGHTA, CDR2 FQGNSA. V was clipped by 1 base and J by 0 bases, with 9 bases between them. The CDR3 region has the DNA TGTGCCAGCAGCTTAGTGGTTCAGATGAACACTGAAGCTTTCTTT. As protein: CASSLVVQMNTEAFF.

The rearrangement links TRBV6-1 to TRBJ2-7, with D uncertain. Germline CDR1 is MNHNS and CDR2 is SASEGT. The V and J ends lost 3 bases and 5 bases respectively, with 11 bases between them. The CDR3 consists of 13 residues. The CDR3 reads CASSDPLRNEQYF. CDR3 DNA sequence: TGTGCCAGCAGTGACCCCCTCCGCAACGAGCAGTACTTC.

The J gene is TRBJ2-2, the V gene TRBV6-4; 7 positions match TRBD2. Germline trimming cut 5 bases from V and 0 bases from J; bases unmatched to any gene: 6. There are 16 residues in the CDR3. Germline CDR1 reads MRHNA; CDR2 reads SNTAGT. The CDR3 DNA reads as TGTGCCAGCAGTCCCTTAGCGGGCGCGAACACCGGGGAGCTGTTTTTT. Translation: CASSPLAGANTGELFF.

V is TRBV6-5 and J is TRBJ1-1; D unresolved. Germline-derived CDR1 and CDR2 are MNHEY and SVGAGI. The CDR3 runs 14 residues. Deletions cut 0 bases from V and 6 bases from J, with 11 bases between. Written as DNA, the CDR3 is TGTGCCAGCAGTTACTCGACTGGTGGTTCTGAAGCTTTCTTT. It yields the protein CASSYSTGGSEAFF.

The genes are TRBV27 and TRBJ2-3; a possible D gene is TRBD1 (6 bases). Trimming shortened V by 10 bases and J by 2 bases, and 10 bases separated the two germline ends. This CDR3 spans 12 amino acids. CDR1 is MNHEY, CDR2 SMNVEV, per germline (reference sequence). The CDR3 reads CATRQATDTQYF. The DNA for the CDR3 is TGTGCCACCAGACAGGCCACAGATACGCAGTATTTT.